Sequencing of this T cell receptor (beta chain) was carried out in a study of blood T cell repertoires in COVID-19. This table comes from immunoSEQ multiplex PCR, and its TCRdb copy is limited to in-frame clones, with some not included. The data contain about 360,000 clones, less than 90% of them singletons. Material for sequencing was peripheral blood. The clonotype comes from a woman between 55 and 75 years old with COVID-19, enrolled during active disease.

The CDR3 coding sequence is TGCGCCAGCAGCCATTGGACAGGGGGTACTGGGGCCAACGTCCTGACTTTC. This sequence encodes CASSHWTGGTGANVLTF. The chain carries TRBV4-1 and TRBJ2-6, with 10 positions matching TRBD1. Trimming cost V 3 bases and J 2 bases; bases outside gene matches: 4. The CDR3 is made up of 17 amino acids. Per germline, CDR1 MGHRA and CDR2 YSYEKL.